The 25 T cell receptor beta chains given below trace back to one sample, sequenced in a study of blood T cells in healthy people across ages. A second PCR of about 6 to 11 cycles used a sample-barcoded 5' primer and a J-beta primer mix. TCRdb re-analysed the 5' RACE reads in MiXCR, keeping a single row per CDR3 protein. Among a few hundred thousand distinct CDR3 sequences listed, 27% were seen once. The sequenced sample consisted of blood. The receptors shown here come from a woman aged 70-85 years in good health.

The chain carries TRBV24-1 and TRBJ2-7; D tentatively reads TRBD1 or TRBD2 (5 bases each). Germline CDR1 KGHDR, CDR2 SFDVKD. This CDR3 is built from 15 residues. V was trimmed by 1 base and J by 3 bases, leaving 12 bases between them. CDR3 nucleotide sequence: TGTGCCACCAGTGATTTTCGCATGGGACGCTACGAGCAGTACTTC. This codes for CATSDFRMGRYEQYF.

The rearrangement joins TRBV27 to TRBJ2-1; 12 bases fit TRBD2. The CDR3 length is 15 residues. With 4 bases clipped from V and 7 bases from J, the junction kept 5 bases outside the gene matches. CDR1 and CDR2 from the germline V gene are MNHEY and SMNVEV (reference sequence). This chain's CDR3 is CASSWTSGKLNEQFF. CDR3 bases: TGTGCCAGCAGTTGGACTAGCGGGAAGTTAAATGAGCAGTTCTTC.

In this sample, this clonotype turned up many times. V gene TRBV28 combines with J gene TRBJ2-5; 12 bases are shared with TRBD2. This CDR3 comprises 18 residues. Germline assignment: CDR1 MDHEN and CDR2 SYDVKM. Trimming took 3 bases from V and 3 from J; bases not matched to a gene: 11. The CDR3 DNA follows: TGTGCCAGCAGTTTTAGGTCGACTAGCGGGAGAGGAAAAGAGACCCAGTACTTC. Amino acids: CASSFRSTSGRGKETQYF.

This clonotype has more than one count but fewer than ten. The CDR3: CASSQRVAAYNEQFF. CDR3 DNA sequence: TGTGCCAGCAGCCAAAGGGTAGCGGCTTACAATGAGCAGTTCTTC. The genes are TRBV14 and TRBJ2-1; a weak D match, TRBD2 (6 bases). Per germline, CDR1 SGHDN and CDR2 FVKESK. The CDR3 is 15 amino acids. The V and J ends lost 2 bases and 4 bases respectively, with 12 bases between them.

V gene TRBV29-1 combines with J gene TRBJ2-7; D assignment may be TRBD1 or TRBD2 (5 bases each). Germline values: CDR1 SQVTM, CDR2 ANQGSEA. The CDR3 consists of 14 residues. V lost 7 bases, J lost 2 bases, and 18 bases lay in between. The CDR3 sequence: CSAGSREAAYEQYF. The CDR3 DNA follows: TGCAGCGCGGGTTCCAGGGAAGCGGCCTACGAGCAGTACTTC.

CDR3 coding DNA: TGCAGTGCTTTGACAGGGACGGGGTACGAGCAGTACTTC. Amino acid sequence: CSALTGTGYEQYF. The chain carries TRBV20-1 and TRBJ2-7; 7 positions match TRBD1. This CDR3 is 13 amino acids long. With 5 bases clipped from V and 4 bases from J, the junction kept 8 bases outside the gene matches. The germline V gene has CDR1 DFQATT and CDR2 SNEGSKA (reference sequence).

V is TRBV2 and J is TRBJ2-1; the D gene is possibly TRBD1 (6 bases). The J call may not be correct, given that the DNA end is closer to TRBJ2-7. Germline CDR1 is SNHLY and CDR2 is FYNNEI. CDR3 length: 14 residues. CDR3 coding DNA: TGTGCCAGCAAACTTCGGAGGACAGACTACGAGCAGTACTTC. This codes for CASKLRRTDYEQYF.

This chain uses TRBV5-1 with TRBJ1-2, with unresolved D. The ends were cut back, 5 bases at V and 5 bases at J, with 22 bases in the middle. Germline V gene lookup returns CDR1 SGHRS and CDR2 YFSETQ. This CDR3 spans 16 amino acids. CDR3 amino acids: CASSRDRTERSYGYTF. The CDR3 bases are TGCGCCAGCAGTCGCGACCGTACCGAGCGCTCTTATGGCTACACCTTC.

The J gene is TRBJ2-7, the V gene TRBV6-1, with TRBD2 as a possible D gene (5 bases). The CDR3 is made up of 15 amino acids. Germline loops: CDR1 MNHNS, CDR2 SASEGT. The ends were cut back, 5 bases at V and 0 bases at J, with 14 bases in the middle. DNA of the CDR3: TGTGCCAGCAGTCGACTGGAGGTGGACTCCTACGAGCAGTACTTC. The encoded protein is CASSRLEVDSYEQYF.

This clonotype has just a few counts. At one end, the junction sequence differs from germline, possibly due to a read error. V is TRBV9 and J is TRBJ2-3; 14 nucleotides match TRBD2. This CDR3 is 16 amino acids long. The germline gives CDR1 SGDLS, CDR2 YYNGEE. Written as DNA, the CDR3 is TGTGCCAGCAGCGCCCATGGGACTAGCGGGAGTCGAGAGCAGTACTTT. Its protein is CASSAHGTSGSREQYF. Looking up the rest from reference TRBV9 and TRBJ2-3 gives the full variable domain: DSGVTQTPKHLITATGQRVTLRCSPRSGDLSVYWYQQSLDQGLQFLIQYYNGEERAKGNILERFSAQQFPDLHSELNLSSLELGDSALYFCASSAHGTSGSREQYFGPGTRLTVL.

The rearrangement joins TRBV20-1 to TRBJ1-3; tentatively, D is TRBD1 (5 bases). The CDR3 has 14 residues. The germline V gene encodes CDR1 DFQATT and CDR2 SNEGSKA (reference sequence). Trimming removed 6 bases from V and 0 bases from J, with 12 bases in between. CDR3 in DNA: TGCAGTGCCCGGGACTCAGACTCTGGAAACACCATATATTTT. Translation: CSARDSDSGNTIYF.

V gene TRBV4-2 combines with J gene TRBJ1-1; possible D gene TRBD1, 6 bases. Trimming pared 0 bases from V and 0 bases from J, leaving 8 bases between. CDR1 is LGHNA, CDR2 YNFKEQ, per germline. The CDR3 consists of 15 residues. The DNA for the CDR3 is TGTGCCAGCAGCCAAGAAACAGGGCTGAACACTGAAGCTTTCTTT. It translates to CASSQETGLNTEAFF.

CDR3 sequence (DNA): TGCAGTGCTACCGGGTACGGGGGGCTAGAGACCCAGTACTTC. Its protein is CSATGYGGLETQYF. The gene calls are TRBV20-1 and TRBJ2-5, with TRBD2 as a possible D gene (7 bases). The CDR3 length is 14 residues. Germline values: CDR1 DFQATT, CDR2 SNEGSKA (reference sequence). Trimming removed 4 bases from V and 4 bases from J, with 16 bases in between.

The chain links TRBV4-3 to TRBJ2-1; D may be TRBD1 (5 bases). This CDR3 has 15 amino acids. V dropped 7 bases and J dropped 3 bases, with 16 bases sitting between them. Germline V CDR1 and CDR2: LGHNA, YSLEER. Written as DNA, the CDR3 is TGCGCCAGCACCGTCGACAGAACTTACTACAATGAGCAGTTCTTC. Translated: CASTVDRTYYNEQFF.

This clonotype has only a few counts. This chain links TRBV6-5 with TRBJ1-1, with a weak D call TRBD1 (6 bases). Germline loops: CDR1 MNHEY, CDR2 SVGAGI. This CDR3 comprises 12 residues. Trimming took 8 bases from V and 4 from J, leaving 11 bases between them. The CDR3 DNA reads TGTGCCAGCCAACAGGGACGCACTGAAGCTTTCTTT. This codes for CASQQGRTEAFF.

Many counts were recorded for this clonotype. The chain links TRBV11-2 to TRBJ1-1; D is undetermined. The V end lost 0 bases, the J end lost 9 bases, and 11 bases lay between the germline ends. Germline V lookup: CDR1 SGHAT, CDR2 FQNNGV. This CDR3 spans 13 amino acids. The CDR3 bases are TGTGCCAGCAGCTTAGATATTGAGGCCCAAGCTTTCTTT. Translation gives CASSLDIEAQAFF.

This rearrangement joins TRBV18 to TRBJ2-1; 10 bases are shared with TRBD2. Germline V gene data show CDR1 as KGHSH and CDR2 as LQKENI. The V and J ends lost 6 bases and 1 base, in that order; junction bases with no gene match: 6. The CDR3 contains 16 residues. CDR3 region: CASSLNSGRSYNEQFF. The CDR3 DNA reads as TGTGCCAGCTCGCTCAATAGCGGGAGGTCCTACAATGAGCAGTTCTTC.

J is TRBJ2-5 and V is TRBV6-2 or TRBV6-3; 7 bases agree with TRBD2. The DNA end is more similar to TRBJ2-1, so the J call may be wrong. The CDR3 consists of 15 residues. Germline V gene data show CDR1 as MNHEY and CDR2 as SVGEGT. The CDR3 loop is CASRPSGGRNNEQFF. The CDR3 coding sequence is TGTGCCAGCAGGCCCTCGGGAGGTAGAAACAATGAGCAGTTCTTC.

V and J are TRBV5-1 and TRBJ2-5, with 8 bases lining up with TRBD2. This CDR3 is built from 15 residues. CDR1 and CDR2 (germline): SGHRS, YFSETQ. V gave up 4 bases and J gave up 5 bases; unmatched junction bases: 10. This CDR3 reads CASSPTSAGWETQYF. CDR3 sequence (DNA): TGCGCCAGCAGCCCGACTAGCGCCGGGTGGGAGACCCAGTACTTC.

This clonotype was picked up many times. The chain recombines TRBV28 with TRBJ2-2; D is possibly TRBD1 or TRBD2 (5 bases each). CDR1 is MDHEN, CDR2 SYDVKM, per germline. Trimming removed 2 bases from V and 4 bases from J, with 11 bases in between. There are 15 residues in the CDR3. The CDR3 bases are TGTGCCAGCAGTTTAGCCGGGGCTGGCACCGGGGAGCTGTTTTTT. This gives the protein CASSLAGAGTGELFF.

CDR3 sequence reads: CASRAGQGPHQPQHF. The CDR3 DNA follows: TGTGCCAGTAGGGCGGGACAGGGACCACATCAGCCCCAGCATTTT. This chain links TRBV19 with TRBJ1-5; the match to TRBD1 covers 9 bases. The CDR3 sequence is 15 residues long. The J segment lost 5 bases and the V segment lost 6 bases, leaving 8 bases of the junction unmatched. In germline, CDR1 is LNHDA, CDR2 SQIVND (reference sequence).

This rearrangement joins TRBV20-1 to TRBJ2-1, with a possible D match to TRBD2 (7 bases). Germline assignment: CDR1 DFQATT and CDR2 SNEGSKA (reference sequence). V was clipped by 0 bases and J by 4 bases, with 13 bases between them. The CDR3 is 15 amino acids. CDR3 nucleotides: TGCAGTGCTAGAGATGGGGGGGCCGCTTACAATGAGCAGTTCTTC. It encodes CSARDGGAAYNEQFF.

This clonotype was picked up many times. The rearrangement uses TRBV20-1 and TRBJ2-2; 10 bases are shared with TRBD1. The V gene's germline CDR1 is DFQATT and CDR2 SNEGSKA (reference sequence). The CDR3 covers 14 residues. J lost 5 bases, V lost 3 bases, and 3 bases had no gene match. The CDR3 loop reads CSARLDRGTGELFF. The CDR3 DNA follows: TGCAGTGCTAGGTTGGACAGGGGGACCGGGGAGCTGTTTTTT.

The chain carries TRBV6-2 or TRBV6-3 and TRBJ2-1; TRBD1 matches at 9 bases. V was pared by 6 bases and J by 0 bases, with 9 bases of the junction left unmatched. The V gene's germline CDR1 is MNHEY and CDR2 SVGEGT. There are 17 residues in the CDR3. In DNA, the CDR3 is TGTGCCAGCAGGCGCTACAGGGGGCGCGGCTCCTACAATGAGCAGTTCTTC. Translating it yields CASRRYRGRGSYNEQFF.

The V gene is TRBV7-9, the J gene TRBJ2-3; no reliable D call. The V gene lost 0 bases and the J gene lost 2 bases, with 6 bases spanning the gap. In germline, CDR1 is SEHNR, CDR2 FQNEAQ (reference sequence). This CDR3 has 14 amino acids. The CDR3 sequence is CASSLAGYTDTQYF. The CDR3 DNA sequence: TGTGCCAGCAGCTTAGCGGGTTACACAGATACGCAGTATTTT.